The subject of this entry is one TCR beta chain. The CDR3 has 15 amino acids. Per germline, CDR1 SEHNR and CDR2 FQNEAQ (reference sequence). After removal of 6 bases from V and 1 base from J, the junction contained 8 bases not matched to a gene. This specimen belongs to a study of blood T cell repertoires in COVID-19. Study context: COVID-19 samples collected from the United States, Italy and Spain covered acute and convalescent phases. The cDNA or gDNA used as material had been derived from T cells, B-cell-depleted T cells, or PBMCs.

The repertoire was sequenced with immunoSEQ multiplex PCR; TCRdb's copy has only in-frame clones and lacks some. The top ten clones hold 27% of a sample with approximately 220,000 clones, over 70% of them seen once. The source material was peripheral blood. The chain has TRBV7-9 and TRBJ2-5; the match to TRBD1 covers 7 bases. The TCR sequence derives from a man aged 35-49 years with acute or convalescent COVID-19. DNA of the CDR3: TGTGCCAGCAGACCTAGACAGGGAACCCAAGAGACCCAGTACTTC. This translates into CASRPRQGTQETQYF.